This T cell receptor beta chain was obtained from a study of T-cell memory formation after mild COVID-19. Study background: TCR clustering was largely donor specific. Study-wide findings and caveats: The study found contracting CD4+ clones mainly in CM and EM and contracting CD8+ clones in EMRA. Among clones contracting day 15 to 85, CD4/CD8 was balanced, whereas later expanders leaned CD4+.

The germline CDR1 and CDR2 sequences are MNHEY and SVGEGT. The V gene end was trimmed by 6 bases and the J gene end by 10 bases; junction bases not matched to a gene: 9. The CDR3 runs 13 residues. MiXCR was run by TCRdb on the 5' RACE reads, yielding one entry per CDR3 protein. This sample has more than 150,000 distinct CDR3 sequences, with 15% to 20% found just once. As regards this clonotype: Its target is not known.

The chain is built from TRBV6-2 or TRBV6-3 and TRBJ2-1; 7 positions agree with TRBD2. Sequencing was performed on PBMCs or a T cell subset sorted from them (not recorded which). The receptor was derived from a man between 18 and 35 years old who had mild COVID-19 (a few samples of this study predate the infection). Cell type and time point are not known. The CDR3 bases are TGTGCCAGCAGCCCCCAACTAGCGAGGGAGCAGTTCTTC. It specifies CASSPQLAREQFF.